This T cell receptor beta chain was identified during a study of blood T cells in healthy people across ages. Study-level findings and limits: It was the long-lived donors that had more naive CD4+ cells and higher diversity than aged donors.

V gave up 0 bases and J gave up 4 bases; unmatched junction bases: 0. CDR1 GTSNPN and CDR2 SVGIG come from the germline V gene (reference sequence). The CDR3 loop spans 12 amino acids. Ranging in age from roughly 6 to 100, the donors were healthy Caucasian individuals from Russia. Primed by a sample-barcoded 5' primer and a J-beta primer mix, a second PCR proceeded for about 6 to 12 cycles. TCRdb re-called the 5' RACE reads with MiXCR, one entry per CDR3 protein. This table holds 550,000 to 750,000 distinct CDR3 sequences, 20% to 25% found once. Worth noting for this clonotype: What it binds is unknown.

Sequenced: blood. The chain has TRBV30 and TRBJ2-7; 7 bases align to TRBD1. The source is a man aged 70 or older in good health. The DNA for the CDR3 is TGTGCCTGGAGTGTACAGGGGTACGAGCAGTACTTC. This sequence encodes CAWSVQGYEQYF.